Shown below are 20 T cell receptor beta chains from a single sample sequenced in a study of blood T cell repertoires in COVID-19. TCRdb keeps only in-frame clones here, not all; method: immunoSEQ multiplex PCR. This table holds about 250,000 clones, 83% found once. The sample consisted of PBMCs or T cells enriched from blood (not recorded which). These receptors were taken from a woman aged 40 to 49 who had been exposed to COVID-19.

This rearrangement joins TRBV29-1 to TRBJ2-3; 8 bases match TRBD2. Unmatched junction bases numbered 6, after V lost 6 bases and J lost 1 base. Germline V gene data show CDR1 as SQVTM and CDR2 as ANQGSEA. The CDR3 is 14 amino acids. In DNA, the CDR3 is TGCAGCGTCAGGCGGGGGGTGGGCACAGATACGCAGTATTTT. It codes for CSVRRGVGTDTQYF.

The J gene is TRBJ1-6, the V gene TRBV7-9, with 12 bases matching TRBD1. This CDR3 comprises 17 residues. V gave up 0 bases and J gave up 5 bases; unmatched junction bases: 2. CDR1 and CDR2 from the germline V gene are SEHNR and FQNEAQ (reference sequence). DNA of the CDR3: TGTGCCAGCAGCTTAGCGGGGACAGGGGGCGATAATTCACCCCTCCACTTT. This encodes CASSLAGTGGDNSPLHF.

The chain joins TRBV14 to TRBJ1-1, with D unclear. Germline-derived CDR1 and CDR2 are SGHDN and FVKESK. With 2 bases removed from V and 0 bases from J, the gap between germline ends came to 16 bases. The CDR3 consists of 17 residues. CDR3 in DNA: TGTGCCAGCAGCCAATCCGATCGACGGAGGATGAACACTGAAGCTTTCTTT. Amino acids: CASSQSDRRRMNTEAFF.

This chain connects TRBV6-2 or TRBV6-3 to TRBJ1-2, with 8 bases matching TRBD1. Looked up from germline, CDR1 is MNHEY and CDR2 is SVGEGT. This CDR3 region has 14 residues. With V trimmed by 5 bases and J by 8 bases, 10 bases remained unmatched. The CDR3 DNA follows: TGTGCCAGCAGTACAACGGGACAGGCAAGGGGCTACACCTTC. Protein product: CASSTTGQARGYTF.

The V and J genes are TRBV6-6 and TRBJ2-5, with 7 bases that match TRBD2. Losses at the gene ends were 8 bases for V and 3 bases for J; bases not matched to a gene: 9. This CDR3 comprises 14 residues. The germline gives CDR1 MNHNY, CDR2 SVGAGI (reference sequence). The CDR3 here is CASVRTSNKETQYF. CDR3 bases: TGTGCCAGCGTTAGGACTAGTAATAAAGAGACCCAGTACTTC.

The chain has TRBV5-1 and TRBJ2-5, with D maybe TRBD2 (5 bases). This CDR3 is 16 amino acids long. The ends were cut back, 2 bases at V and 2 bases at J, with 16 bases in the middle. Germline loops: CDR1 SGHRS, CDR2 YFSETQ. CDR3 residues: CASSFGLGEVQETQYF. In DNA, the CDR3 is TGCGCCAGCAGCTTCGGACTCGGTGAAGTTCAAGAGACCCAGTACTTC.

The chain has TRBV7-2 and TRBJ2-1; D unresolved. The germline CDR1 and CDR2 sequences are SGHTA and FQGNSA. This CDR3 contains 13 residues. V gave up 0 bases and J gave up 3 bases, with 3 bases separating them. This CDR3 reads CASSLARYNEQFF. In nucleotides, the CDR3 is TGTGCCAGCAGCTTAGCCCGCTACAATGAGCAGTTCTTC. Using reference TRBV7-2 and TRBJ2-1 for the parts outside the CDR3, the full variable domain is GAGVSQSPSNKVTEKGKDVELRCDPISGHTALYWYRQSLGQGLEFLIYFQGNSAPDKSGLPSDRFSAERTGGSVSTLTIQRTQQEDSAVYLCASSLARYNEQFFGPGTRLTVL.

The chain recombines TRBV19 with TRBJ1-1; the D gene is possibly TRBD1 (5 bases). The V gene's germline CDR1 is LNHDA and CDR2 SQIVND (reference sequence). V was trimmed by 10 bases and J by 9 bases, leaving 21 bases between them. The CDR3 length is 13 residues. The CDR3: CATRADIWGQAFF. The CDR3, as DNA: TGTGCCACCCGAGCTGACATATGGGGCCAAGCTTTCTTT.

The CDR3 nucleotides are TGTGCCAGCAGCCAAGGGACAGGGGGCAATTCACCCCTCCACTTT. Translation: CASSQGTGGNSPLHF. The J gene is TRBJ1-6, the V gene TRBV7-6; 12 bases fit TRBD1. V gave up 5 bases and J gave up 7 bases; unmatched junction bases: 3. The CDR3 has 15 residues. CDR1 and CDR2 (germline): SGHVS, FNYEAQ. Full variable domain (missing parts from reference TRBV7-6 and TRBJ1-6): GAGVSQSPRYKVTKRGQDVALRCDPISGHVSLYWYRQALGQGPEFLTYFNYEAQQDKSGLPNDRFSAERPEGSISTLTIQRTEQRDSAMYRCASSQGTGGNSPLHFGNGTRLTVT.

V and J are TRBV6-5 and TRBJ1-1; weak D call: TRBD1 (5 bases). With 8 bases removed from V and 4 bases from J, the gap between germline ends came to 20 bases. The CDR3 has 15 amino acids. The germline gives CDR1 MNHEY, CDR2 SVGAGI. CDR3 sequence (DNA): TGTGCCAGCCTCTCCCCGGGGGGGACCGTCACTGAAGCTTTCTTT. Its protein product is CASLSPGGTVTEAFF.

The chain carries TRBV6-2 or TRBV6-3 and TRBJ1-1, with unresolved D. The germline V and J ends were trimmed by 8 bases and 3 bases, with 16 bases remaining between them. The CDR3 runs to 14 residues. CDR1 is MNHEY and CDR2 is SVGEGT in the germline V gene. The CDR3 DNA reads TGTGCCAGCGGCCTCCGAGGGTCATACACTGAAGCTTTCTTT. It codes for CASGLRGSYTEAFF.

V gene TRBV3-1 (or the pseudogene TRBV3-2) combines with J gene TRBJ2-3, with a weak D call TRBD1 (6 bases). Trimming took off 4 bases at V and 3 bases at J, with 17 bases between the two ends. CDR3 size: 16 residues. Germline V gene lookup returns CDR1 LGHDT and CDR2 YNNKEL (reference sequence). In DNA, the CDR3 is TGTGCCAGCAGCCCCGCCGGGACGGACAGTACAGATACGCAGTATTTT. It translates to CASSPAGTDSTDTQYF.

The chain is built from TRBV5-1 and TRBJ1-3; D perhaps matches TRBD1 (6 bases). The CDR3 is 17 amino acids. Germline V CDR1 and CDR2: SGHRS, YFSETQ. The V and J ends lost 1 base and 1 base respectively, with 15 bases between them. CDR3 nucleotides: TGCGCCAGCAGCTTGCGGGGCGCGGGGGCTTCTGGAAACACCATATATTTT. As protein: CASSLRGAGASGNTIYF. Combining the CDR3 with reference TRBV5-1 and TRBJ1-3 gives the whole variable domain KAGVTQTPRYLIKTRGQQVTLSCSPISGHRSVSWYQQTPGQGLQFLFEYFSETQRNKGNFPGRFSGRQFSNSRSEMNVSTLELGDSALYLCASSLRGAGASGNTIYFGEGSWLTVV.

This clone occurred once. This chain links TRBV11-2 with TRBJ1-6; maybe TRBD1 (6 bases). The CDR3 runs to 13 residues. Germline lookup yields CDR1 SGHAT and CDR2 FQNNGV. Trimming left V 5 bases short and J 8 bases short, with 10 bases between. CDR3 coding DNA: TGTGCCAGCAGCCCGCGGACAGATTCACCCCTCCACTTT. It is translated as CASSPRTDSPLHF.

CDR3 coding DNA: TGTGCCAGCAGCCGAAGTGACAGGGGGAACACTGAAGCTTTCTTT. This encodes CASSRSDRGNTEAFF. This rearrangement joins TRBV7-3 to TRBJ1-1, with 8 bases that match TRBD1. J gave up 1 base and V 5 bases, and 6 bases lay outside the gene matches. The CDR3 extends over 15 amino acids. Germline CDR1 and CDR2: SGHTA and FQGTGA.

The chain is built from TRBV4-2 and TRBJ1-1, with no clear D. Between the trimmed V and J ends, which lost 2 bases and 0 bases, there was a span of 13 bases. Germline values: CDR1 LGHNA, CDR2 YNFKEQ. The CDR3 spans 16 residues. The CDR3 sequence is CASSQHYSVVNTEAFF. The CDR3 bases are TGTGCCAGCAGCCAACATTACAGTGTCGTGAACACTGAAGCTTTCTTT.

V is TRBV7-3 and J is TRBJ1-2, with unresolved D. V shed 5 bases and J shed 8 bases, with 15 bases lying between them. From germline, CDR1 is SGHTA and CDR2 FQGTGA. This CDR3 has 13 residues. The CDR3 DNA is TGTGCCAGCAGCAACTCAAACCGTCAAGGCTACACCTTC. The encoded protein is CASSNSNRQGYTF. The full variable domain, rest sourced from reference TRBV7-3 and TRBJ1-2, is GAGVSQTPSNKVTEKGKYVELRCDPISGHTALYWYRQSLGQGPEFLIYFQGTGAADDSGLPNDRFFAVRPEGSVSTLKIQRTERGDSAVYLCASSNSNRQGYTFGSGTRLTVV.

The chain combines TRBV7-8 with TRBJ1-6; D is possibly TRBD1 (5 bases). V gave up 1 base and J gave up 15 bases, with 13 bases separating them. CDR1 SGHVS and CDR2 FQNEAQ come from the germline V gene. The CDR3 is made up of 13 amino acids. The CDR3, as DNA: TGTGCCAGCAGCTTAGAACTCGTGGGACTCCTCCACTTT. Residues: CASSLELVGLLHF. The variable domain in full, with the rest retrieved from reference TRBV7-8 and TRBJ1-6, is GAGVSQSPRYKVAKRGQDVALRCDPISGHVSLFWYQQALGQGPEFLTYFQNEAQLDKSGLPSDRFFAERPEGSVSTLKIQRTQQEDSAVYLCASSLELVGLLHFGNGTRLTVT.

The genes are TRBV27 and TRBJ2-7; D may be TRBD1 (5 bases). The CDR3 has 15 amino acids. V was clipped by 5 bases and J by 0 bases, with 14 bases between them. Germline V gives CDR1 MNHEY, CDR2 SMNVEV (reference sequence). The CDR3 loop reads CASSPRRTISYEQYF. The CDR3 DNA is TGTGCCAGCAGTCCCCGGCGGACAATCTCCTACGAGCAGTACTTC.

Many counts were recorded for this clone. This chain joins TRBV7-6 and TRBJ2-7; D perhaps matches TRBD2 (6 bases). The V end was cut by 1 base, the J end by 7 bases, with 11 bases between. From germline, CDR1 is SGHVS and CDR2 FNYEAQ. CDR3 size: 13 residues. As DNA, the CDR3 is TGTGCCAGCAGCTTAGGGGAGGTGACTGAGCAGTACTTC. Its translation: CASSLGEVTEQYF.